The entry that follows covers one TCR beta chain sequence. Its binding antigen is unknown. No much larger clone is present one base from it, and per-base qualities are unavailable. V gives up 0 bases and J gives up 7 bases, and the segment between their germline ends measures 16 bases. Reading the germline V gene gives CDR1 MGHRA and CDR2 YSYEKL. The CDR3, cysteine through phenylalanine, is 16 amino acids long. Just the 48-base CDR3 DNA is kept, in frame starting at base 1. This sample was included in a study of blood T cell repertoires in COVID-19 (dated by TCRdb to about 2020). A note on the overall study: Samples covering the acute and convalescent phases of COVID-19 were provided by collaborators in the United States, Italy and Spain. The material from the prospective study consisted of cDNA or gDNA derived from T cells, B-cell-depleted T cells, or PBMCs. The samples were drawn from the first 160 participants of the ongoing ImmuneRACE study and from over 950 subjects provided by 6 global collaborators. A freely available public database, intended as a resource for researchers studying the immune response to SARS-CoV-2, is where the repertoires were released. Where available, HLA class I and class II types were obtained from metadata supplied by the sample provider rather than from assay-based typing. Deeply sampled blood TCRbeta repertoires from subjects exposed to, actively infected with, or recovered from COVID-19 were included in the dataset. Nearly every sample came with metadata listing a de-identified subject ID, COVID-19 status, age in years and sex.

The immunoSEQ Assay, a bias-controlled multiplex PCR, was used to amplify TCRbeta CDR3 regions from genomic DNA. Processing in the source paper ran as follows. The number of nucleated cells in each sample was estimated by amplification of reference gene primers within the assay. Sequence reads were collapsed and filtered to measure the absolute abundance of every unique TCRbeta CDR3 rearrangement. For each sample, productive Simpson clonality was calculated as the square root of Simpson's diversity index over productive rearrangements. Imported from immuneACCESS, the table was reduced by TCRdb to in-frame sequences with V and J called. These copies leave out some clones; in studies compared against another copy, an unresolved V gene accounts for under half, and the cause of the remainder is not known. The V and J calls and clone size were taken over from that table, and D and trimming were inferred from the DNA. In this sample the table shows 450,000 or so clones, roughly 87% of which occur a single time. The top ten clones comprise approximately 0.65% of the sample.

Summary of the overall study and its limitations: How much clinical and demographic metadata was included differed by source and by participant, and the metadata was provided uncurated.

Enrolling through a virtual design, the prospective study's participants ranged in age from about 18 to 100 years and lived across about two dozen United States geographic areas. Cohort assignment in the prospective study relied on participant-reported clinical history from a screening survey and a study questionnaire. Recovered participants in ImmuneRACE Cohort 3 were defined by two consecutive negative NP/OP PCR tests, clearance by a healthcare professional, or resolution of symptoms. Each participant in the prospective study had whole blood, serum and a nasopharyngeal or oropharyngeal swab collected by mobile phlebotomists. Prospective study participants could optionally give additional blood draws and questionnaires over an approximately two-month period. Prospective study blood samples were shipped either frozen or at room temperature before DNA extraction.

Specimen: PBMCs or T cells enriched from blood (not recorded which). This receptor was taken from a man aged 18 to 35 who had recovered from COVID-19. The V and J segments used are TRBV4-1 and TRBJ2-1; D gene: possibly TRBD2, on 6 matching bases. The CDR3 amino acid sequence is: CASSQESGWQGNEQFF. The DNA reads as follows: TGCGCCAGCAGCCAAGAGAGCGGGTGGCAGGGAAATGAGCAGTTCTTC.